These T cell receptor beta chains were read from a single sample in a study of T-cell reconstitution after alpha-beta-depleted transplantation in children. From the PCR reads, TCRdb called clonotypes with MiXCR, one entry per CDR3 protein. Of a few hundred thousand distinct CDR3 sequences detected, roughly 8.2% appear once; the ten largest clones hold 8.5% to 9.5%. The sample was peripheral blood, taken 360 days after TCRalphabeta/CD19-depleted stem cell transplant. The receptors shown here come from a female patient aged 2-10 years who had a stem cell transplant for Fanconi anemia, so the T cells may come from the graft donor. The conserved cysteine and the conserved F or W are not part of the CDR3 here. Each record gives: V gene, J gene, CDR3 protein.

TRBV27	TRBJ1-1	ASRRGGVNTEAF
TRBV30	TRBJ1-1	AWSSPGDSTEAF
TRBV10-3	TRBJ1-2	AISEVWTDGYT
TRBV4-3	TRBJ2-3	ATSLSGGSADTQY
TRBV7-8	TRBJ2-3	ASSRSSTSTDTQY
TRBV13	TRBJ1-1	ASSPLTGGDAF
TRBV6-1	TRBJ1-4	ASREQGWKSRQYEKLF
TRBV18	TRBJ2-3	ASSPPGQITDTQY
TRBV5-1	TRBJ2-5	ASSLYRSQETQY
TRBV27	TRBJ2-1	ASSLRSSYNEQF
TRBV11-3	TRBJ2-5	ASSFGLRGGETQY
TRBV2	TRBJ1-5	ASSGQALSQPQH
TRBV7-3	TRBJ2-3	ASSLGAPGTDTQY
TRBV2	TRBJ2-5	ASFPGEVETQY
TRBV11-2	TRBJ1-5	ASSLDAGVSNQPQH
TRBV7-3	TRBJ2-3	ASSLGGRSDTQY
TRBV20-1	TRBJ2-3	SAMGPPLPDTQY
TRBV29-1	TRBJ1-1	SVVGNTEAF
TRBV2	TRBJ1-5	ASRWTLIQPQH
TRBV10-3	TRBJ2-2	AISESLNTGELF
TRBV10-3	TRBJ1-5	AINDRRNQPQH
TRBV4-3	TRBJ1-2	ASSQDYQDLYGYT
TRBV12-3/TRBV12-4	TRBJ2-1	ASSPGLAVLFNEQF